Here is one TCR beta chain with its context. The record originates from a study of cytotoxic CD8 clonotypes in ibrutinib-treated CLL. The assay was immunoSEQ multiplex PCR, and TCRdb's table has in-frame clones only and misses some. The sample consists of approximately 210,000 clones, roughly 72% of them appearing once. This TCR was recovered from a human donor with chronic lymphocytic leukemia. The sequencing here drew on PBMCs, taken after 24 months of ibrutinib treatment.

CDR3 region: CASRGPQTQYF. CDR3 sequence (DNA): TGTGCCAGCAGAGGGCCACAGACCCAGTACTTC. The chain links TRBV2 to TRBJ2-5; D is undetermined. Trimming shortened V by 6 bases and J by 6 bases, and 8 bases separated the two germline ends. The CDR3 is 11 amino acids. Germline CDR1 reads SNHLY; CDR2 reads FYNNEI.